This is a list of T cell receptor beta chains from one sample in a study of T-cell reconstitution after alpha-beta-depleted transplantation in children. One entry per CDR3 protein, called by TCRdb with MiXCR from the PCR reads. The sample includes roughly 790,000 distinct CDR3 sequences, 15% to 20% of them seen just once. Material: PBMCs, mostly from graft donor cells, obtained 360 days after TCRalphabeta/CD19-depleted stem cell transplant. All receptors derive from a male patient younger than 18 who had a stem cell transplant for acute lymphoblastic leukemia, so the T cells may come from the graft donor. Both conserved end residues are trimmed from each CDR3. Not all rows give a size; the values are once, few, many and, for expanded clones, a class.

J	size	V	CDR3
TRBJ2-7	few	TRBV4-1	ASSPATEFYEQY
TRBJ2-1	many	TRBV12-3/TRBV12-4	ASRPGTSGYNEQF
TRBJ1-5	NA	TRBV20-1	SARGGRGQSNQPQH
TRBJ2-5	NA	TRBV12-3/TRBV12-4	ASSLLSGKGETQY
TRBJ2-5	many	TRBV4-1	ASSQDSGTGGSKETQY
TRBJ2-1	NA	TRBV27	ASSLLVGLAYNEQF
TRBJ2-2	NA	TRBV4-2	ASSQEPLGLQNTGELF
TRBJ2-1	NA	TRBV7-6	ASSPWGSGTNEQF
TRBJ1-2	NA	TRBV20-1	SATTGEDYGYT
TRBJ2-3	few	TRBV11-2	ASSGGASSTQY
TRBJ2-1	NA	TRBV11-2	ASRDTKLSSYNEQF
TRBJ2-1	NA	TRBV24-1	ATSGGTSGTYEQF
TRBJ2-7	few	TRBV4-1	ASSQFEADAYEQY
TRBJ2-7	few	TRBV15	ATSRDRGLHVEQY
TRBJ2-7	few	TRBV27	ASSWIAGAKIYEQY